Below are 8 T cell receptor beta chains sequenced from a single sample in a study of CD8+ T cells in alopecia areata. Treatment of the sample: oral pan-JAK inhibitor, 5-10 mg twice daily. RNA, once extracted, was reverse transcribed into cDNA for use as the sequencing template. Measured with immunoSEQ multiplex PCR; TCRdb has only the in-frame clones, and not every one. Among 150,000 to 200,000 clones listed, roughly 60% were seen once. The sequences come from CD4+ T cells sorted from blood, collected at week 24, from a patient treated with tofacitinib. All receptors derive from a human donor with alopecia areata.

The chain uses TRBV30 and TRBJ2-3; D unresolved. CDR1 is GTSNPN, CDR2 SVGIG, per germline (reference sequence). The CDR3 extends over 11 amino acids. V was trimmed by 4 bases and J by 7 bases, leaving 9 bases between them. The CDR3 region has the DNA TGTGCCTGGATGGGAACTTATACGCAGTATTTT. It is translated as CAWMGTYTQYF.

The rearrangement joins TRBV5-1 to TRBJ1-1; D gene unclear. This CDR3 spans 14 amino acids. Germline V gene lookup returns CDR1 SGHRS and CDR2 YFSETQ. V dropped 0 bases and J dropped 1 base, with 7 bases sitting between them. DNA for the CDR3: TGCGCCAGCAGCTTGGAATCACCGAACACTGAAGCTTTCTTT. It encodes CASSLESPNTEAFF.

The J gene is TRBJ2-7, the V gene TRBV30, with 8 nucleotides matching TRBD1. This CDR3 is 11 amino acids long. The V segment lost 6 bases and the J segment 3 bases; nucleotides outside the gene matches: 1. The V gene's germline CDR1 is GTSNPN and CDR2 SVGIG (reference sequence). For the CDR3, the DNA is TGTGCCTGTGGACAGGGCTACGAGCAGTACTTC. This gives the protein CACGQGYEQYF.

This clone was detected ten times or more. The chain uses TRBV7-2 and TRBJ1-5, with D unresolved. The V gene's germline CDR1 is SGHTA and CDR2 FQGNSA. The CDR3 runs to 13 residues. The V and J ends lost 1 base and 8 bases respectively, with 9 bases between them. CDR3: CASSLGGKEPQHF. The CDR3 region has the DNA TGTGCCAGCAGCTTAGGTGGTAAGGAGCCCCAGCATTTT.

This clone has a handful of counts. This sequence joins TRBV5-4 and TRBJ2-2; 8 bases fit TRBD1. CDR1 SGHNT and CDR2 YYREEE come from the germline V gene (reference sequence). Losses at the gene ends were 1 base for V and 0 bases for J; bases not matched to a gene: 5. This CDR3 is 17 amino acids long. The CDR3 DNA sequence: TGTGCCAGCAGCTTGTTATTGACAGGGGCGAACACCGGGGAGCTGTTTTTT. Translated: CASSLLLTGANTGELFF.

J is TRBJ2-3 and V is TRBV5-5; tentatively, D is TRBD1 or TRBD2 (5 bases each). The V gene lost 3 bases and the J gene lost 9 bases, with 14 bases spanning the gap. Germline-derived CDR1 and CDR2 are SGHKS and YYEKEE (reference sequence). This CDR3 comprises 13 residues. This chain's CDR3 is CASSSLGEGTQYF. The DNA of the CDR3 is TGTGCCAGCAGCTCCCTGGGTGAGGGGACGCAGTATTTT.

This chain uses TRBV30 with TRBJ1-5, with D possibly matching TRBD1 (5 bases). Trimming stripped 3 bases from V and 2 bases from J, with 20 bases between. The CDR3 sequence is 17 residues long. Germline V lookup: CDR1 GTSNPN, CDR2 SVGIG (reference sequence). CDR3 in amino acids: CAWSPIRQGRRNQPQHF. As DNA, the CDR3 is TGTGCCTGGAGCCCCATTCGGCAGGGACGTCGCAATCAGCCCCAGCATTTT. The full variable domain, with the rest looked up from reference TRBV30 and TRBJ1-5, is SQTIHQWPATLVQPVGSPLSLECTVEGTSNPNLYWYRQAAGRGLQLLFYSVGIGQISSEVPQNLSASRPQDRQFILSSKKLLLSDSGFYLCAWSPIRQGRRNQPQHFGDGTRLSIL.

The V gene is TRBV2, the J gene TRBJ2-2; tentatively, D is TRBD1 (5 bases). Germline loops: CDR1 SNHLY, CDR2 FYNNEI. The CDR3 has 19 residues. Trimming pared 5 bases from V and 0 bases from J, leaving 22 bases between. The DNA of the CDR3 is TGTGCCAGCAGTCAAGGGGCAGGGATGTTGCTCGCGAACACCGGGGAGCTGTTTTTT. Its translation is CASSQGAGMLLANTGELFF.